This T cell receptor beta chain was captured by sequencing in a study of cytomegalovirus exposure and HLA in healthy donors. Use of 60 Vbeta and 13 Jbeta primers characterized the PCR. Data came from immunoSEQ multiplex PCR; TCRdb stores just in-frame clones and leaves some out. This sample has some 90,000 clones, with 65% to 85% found just once. Study-wide results and caveats: The study reported that TCR beta sequences accurately predicted HLA-A and HLA-B alleles in most subjects. Equally common other TCR beta chains were less clonally expanded than HLA-associated ones, a later analysis found. Later on, an analysis tied under 20,000 TCR beta sequences to HLA alleles at 0.05 false discovery rate.

Regarding this clone: Antigen unknown.

The sequenced sample was PBMCs. The sequence was collected from a woman in her sixties or seventies in good health and CMV-seropositive.

The CDR3 DNA follows: TGTGCCAGCTCATCAGCTGGGGGGGATCAGCCCCAGCATTTT. Its translation is CASSSAGGDQPQHF. The chain recombines TRBV18 with TRBJ1-5; TRBD1 is a possible D gene (5 bases). The CDR3 contains 14 residues. CDR1 and CDR2 from the germline V gene are KGHSH and LQKENI. V was clipped by 5 bases and J by 5 bases, with 13 bases between them.